Listed below are T cell receptor beta chains from one sample, sequenced in a study of response to subunit inactivated influenza vaccine. TCRdb recomputed calls from the RT-PCR reads with MiXCR, one row per CDR3 protein. The repertoire has 250,000 to 350,000 distinct CDR3 sequences, about 20% of them found once; the top ten carry under 13%. Sequences were derived from PBMCs from blood, sampled 21 months after vaccination. These TCRs come from a man aged 45 to 70 who received an inactivated influenza vaccine. Both conserved end residues are part of each CDR3. A D gene is named only where the DNA matches it firmly.

V gene: TRBV7-2
D gene: .
J gene: TRBJ2-2
CDR3 protein: CASSWGDTYTGELFF

V gene: TRBV20-1
D gene: TRBD1
J gene: TRBJ1-5
CDR3 protein: CSAIGQGRLYSNQPQHF

V gene: TRBV5-1
D gene: .
J gene: TRBJ2-2
CDR3 protein: CASSSGHSGELFF

V gene: TRBV6-2/TRBV6-3
D gene: .
J gene: TRBJ1-6
CDR3 protein: CASSYWSGSSYNSPLHF

V gene: TRBV9
D gene: TRBD2
J gene: TRBJ2-1
CDR3 protein: CASSVGGGSAFNEQFF

V gene: TRBV24-1
D gene: .
J gene: TRBJ1-1
CDR3 protein: CATGTEVTEAFF

V gene: TRBV18
D gene: TRBD1
J gene: TRBJ1-2
CDR3 protein: CASSPRQGAGYGYTF

V gene: TRBV7-2
D gene: TRBD1
J gene: TRBJ1-4
CDR3 protein: CASSRRQGAGEKLFF

V gene: TRBV30
D gene: .
J gene: TRBJ2-3
CDR3 protein: CAWMITGSTQYF

V gene: TRBV2
D gene: TRBD2
J gene: TRBJ2-5
CDR3 protein: CASMGLAYEGQETQYF

V gene: TRBV5-4
D gene: .
J gene: TRBJ1-2
CDR3 protein: CASDLWGAGEFLAYGYTF

V gene: TRBV20-1
D gene: .
J gene: TRBJ2-5
CDR3 protein: CSARADNSETQYF

V gene: TRBV7-8
D gene: .
J gene: TRBJ2-3
CDR3 protein: CASSPRPPTRSTDTQYF

V gene: TRBV24-1
D gene: TRBD2
J gene: TRBJ2-1
CDR3 protein: CATSDPSGSLLHEQFF

V gene: TRBV5-1
D gene: TRBD2
J gene: TRBJ2-1
CDR3 protein: CASSIVAGDGNEQFF

V gene: TRBV20-1
D gene: .
J gene: TRBJ1-2
CDR3 protein: CSASSTVSLYGYTF

V gene: TRBV6-2/TRBV6-3
D gene: TRBD1
J gene: TRBJ2-1
CDR3 protein: CASRTGGAYNEQFF

V gene: TRBV20-1
D gene: .
J gene: TRBJ1-3
CDR3 protein: CSASLSPGNTIYF

V gene: TRBV20-1
D gene: TRBD2
J gene: TRBJ2-1
CDR3 protein: CSAGLAGDPSYEQFF

V gene: TRBV20-1
D gene: .
J gene: TRBJ2-7
CDR3 protein: CSARVGNSYEQYF

V gene: TRBV6-5
D gene: .
J gene: TRBJ1-1
CDR3 protein: CASSYSTRNTEAFF

V gene: TRBV9
D gene: TRBD2
J gene: TRBJ2-7
CDR3 protein: CASSPSGTSVYEQYF

V gene: TRBV15
D gene: .
J gene: TRBJ2-1
CDR3 protein: CATSRVLKDNEQFF